This TCR beta chain was identified during a study of tumor-infiltrating lymphocytes in primary liver carcinoma. Study conclusions and caveats: Unsorted bulk sampling ruled out any CD4+ versus CD8+ repertoire comparison.

This CDR3 spans 15 amino acids. V shed 2 bases and J shed 5 bases, with 12 bases lying between them. Looked up from germline, CDR1 is LGHNA and CDR2 is YSLEER. Germline DNA was extracted alongside blood RNA, which was obtained from unsorted whole blood. Every patient had chronic HBV infection and was treatment-naive. TCR beta cDNA was reverse-transcribed from around 0.55 ug of total RNA. The reaction used a constant-region primer and ProtoScript II reverse transcriptase. For TCR beta, libraries were produced by three nested multiplex PCR rounds using slightly modified ARM-PCR. Researchers ran the first two PCR rounds for about 11 cycles each with TRBV1-TRBV30 forward primers and a C-beta reverse primer. TCRdb redid the calling of the multiplex PCR reads with MiXCR, one entry per CDR3 protein. This table holds 300,000 to 400,000 distinct CDR3 sequences, 65% found once. Notes on this clonotype: Antigen unknown. It may be a read error: a sequence one base away is much more abundant.

The gene calls are TRBV4-3 and TRBJ2-2, with D perhaps TRBD1 (6 bases). Sample: peripheral blood. This sequence originates from a middle-aged man with primary liver carcinoma and hepatitis B virus infection. The CDR3 DNA follows: TGCGCCAGCAGCCAACAGGGGTCCCATACCGGGGAGCTGTTTTTT. It encodes CASSQQGSHTGELFF.